Below are 12 T cell receptor beta chains sequenced from a single sample in a study of early stage breast cancer tumors. Some clones are missing from TCRdb's copy, which holds only in-frame ones; the method was immunoSEQ multiplex PCR. The sample consists of 50,000 to 65,000 clones, 75% to 95% of them appearing once. The material sequenced was blood. The origin of the receptors is a person aged 65 to 85 with breast cancer.

The chain carries TRBV7-2 and TRBJ1-2, with a tentative D call TRBD1 (6 bases). Between the trimmed V and J ends, which lost 4 bases and 5 bases, there was a span of 11 bases. The CDR3 has 13 amino acids. Germline-derived CDR1 and CDR2 are SGHTA and FQGNSA. CDR3 amino acids: CASSSYTGYGYTF. The CDR3 DNA is TGTGCCAGCAGCTCATACACAGGGTATGGCTACACCTTC.

The genes are TRBV10-1 and TRBJ2-2, with 7 bases that match TRBD1. In germline, CDR1 is WNHNN, CDR2 SYGVQD (reference sequence). V lost 6 bases, J lost 5 bases, and 3 bases stayed unmatched. The CDR3 is made up of 13 amino acids. Here the CDR3 DNA reads TGCGCCAGCAGAGAACAGGGGACCGGGGAGCTGTTTTTT. Translation gives CASREQGTGELFF.

This clone was picked up a small number of times. The chain couples TRBV7-9 to TRBJ1-5; maybe TRBD1 (5 bases). Looked up from germline, CDR1 is SEHNR and CDR2 is FQNEAQ (reference sequence). V dropped 5 bases and J dropped 4 bases, with 15 bases sitting between them. The CDR3 covers 15 residues. The CDR3 coding sequence is TGTGCCAGCAGCCATTCACAGGTAGGGAATCAGCCCCAGCATTTT. Translating it yields CASSHSQVGNQPQHF. The full variable domain, its missing parts supplied by reference TRBV7-9 and TRBJ1-5, is DTGVSQNPRHKITKRGQNVTFRCDPISEHNRLYWYRQTLGQGPEFLTYFQNEAQLEKSRLLSDRFSAERPKGSFSTLEIQRTEQGDSAMYLCASSHSQVGNQPQHFGDGTRLSIL.

This clone was recorded only once. One end of the junction varies from germline; a read error may be responsible. V and J are TRBV7-7 and TRBJ2-1, with a possible D match to TRBD2 (5 bases). The germline V gene has CDR1 SSHAT and CDR2 FNYEAQ (reference sequence). The CDR3 has 12 amino acids. Here the CDR3 reads CASSFSPAEEFF. DNA of the CDR3: TGTGCTAGCAGCTTTTCCCCAGCGGAAGAGTTCTTC.

J is TRBJ1-6 and V is TRBV5-5, with D unclear. V lost 0 bases to trimming and J lost 3 bases, with 7 bases between them. This CDR3 is 15 amino acids long. Germline V gene data show CDR1 as SGHKS and CDR2 as YYEKEE (reference sequence). CDR3 nucleotides: TGTGCCAGCAGCTTGGAACAGAACTATAATTCACCCCTCCACTTT. This encodes CASSLEQNYNSPLHF.

The CDR3 is CASRLSGSSNTGELFF. The CDR3 DNA follows: TGCGCCAGCAGACTTTCCGGGAGCTCGAACACCGGGGAGCTGTTTTTT. This chain connects TRBV5-1 to TRBJ2-2, with TRBD2 as a possible D gene (6 bases). Per the germline V gene, CDR1 is SGHRS and CDR2 is YFSETQ. V lost 5 bases and J lost 0, with 14 bases in between. CDR3 length: 16 residues.

The chain couples TRBV30 to TRBJ1-5; D is undetermined. Trimming shortened V by 0 bases and J by 6 bases, and 9 bases separated the two germline ends. The V gene's germline CDR1 is GTSNPN and CDR2 SVGIG (reference sequence). The CDR3 is 13 amino acids. CDR3 coding DNA: TGTGCCTGGAGTGTAGGCGGTCCTCAGCCCCAGCATTTT. Protein product: CAWSVGGPQPQHF.

The chain couples TRBV5-3 to TRBJ2-1, with D possibly TRBD1 on 6 matching bases. TRBV5-3 is an ORF, and what it does is uncertain. The CDR3 totals 18 residues. V shed 0 bases and J shed 5 bases, with 21 bases lying between them. CDR3: CARSLVEGVHTTDNEQFF. The CDR3 coding sequence is TGTGCCAGAAGCTTGGTCGAGGGGGTCCACACCACAGACAATGAGCAGTTCTTC.

The CDR3 is CASSGSQGSWEKLFF. The DNA of the CDR3 is TGTGCCAGTAGTGGATCGCAGGGGTCATGGGAAAAACTGTTTTTT. The rearrangement links TRBV19 to TRBJ1-4, with D perhaps TRBD1 (6 bases). With 5 bases removed from V and 8 bases from J, the gap between germline ends came to 18 bases. The CDR3 is 15 amino acids. The germline V gene encodes CDR1 LNHDA and CDR2 SQIVND (reference sequence).

The V call is TRBV6-5, the J call TRBJ2-7, with D perhaps matching TRBD1 (6 bases). Germline CDR1 is MNHEY and CDR2 is SVGAGI. Trimming cost V 6 bases and J 4 bases, with 13 bases left between them. The length of the CDR3 is 13 residues. In DNA form, the CDR3 reads TGTGCCAGCAGAAAAAATGACAGGTACGAGCAGTACTTC. It translates to CASRKNDRYEQYF.

CDR3 region: CASSIGWTGGGSEQYF. CDR3 in DNA: TGTGCCAGTAGTATAGGGTGGACAGGGGGCGGTTCCGAGCAGTACTTC. The genes are TRBV19 and TRBJ2-7, with 11 bases lining up with TRBD1. The V segment lost 1 base and the J segment 6 bases; nucleotides outside the gene matches: 8. Germline V CDR1 and CDR2: LNHDA, SQIVND (reference sequence). The CDR3 length is 16 residues. The full variable domain, with the rest looked up from reference TRBV19 and TRBJ2-7, is DGGITQSPKYLFRKEGQNVTLSCEQNLNHDAMYWYRQDPGQGLRLIYYSQIVNDFQKGDIAEGYSVSREKKESFPLTVTSAQKNPTAFYLCASSIGWTGGGSEQYFGPGTRLTVT.

This chain links TRBV4-3 with TRBJ1-2, with 11 bases that match TRBD1. From germline, CDR1 is LGHNA and CDR2 YSLEER. V was clipped by 0 bases and J by 7 bases; unmatched bases: 7. This CDR3 spans 16 amino acids. The CDR3 DNA sequence: TGCGCCAGCAGCCAAGATCCGGGGACAGGGGGTCGTGGCTACACCTTC. This gives the protein CASSQDPGTGGRGYTF.